The TCR beta chain described here comes from a study of blood T cell repertoires in COVID-19. TCRdb's table, derived via immunoSEQ multiplex PCR, lists solely in-frame clones and lacks some. In the table there are about 260,000 clones, around 86% of which are singletons. Participants' reported clinical history set cohort assignment. Recovered Cohort 3 donors showed two negative PCRs, clearance, or symptom resolution. This CDR3 spans 14 amino acids. The ends were cut back, 2 bases at V and 1 base at J, with 8 bases in the middle. Germline CDR1 and CDR2: MNHEY and SVGEGT. Sequences were obtained from PBMCs or T cells enriched from blood (not recorded which). This chain uses TRBV6-2 or TRBV6-3 with TRBJ2-5, with D unresolved. The clonotype comes from a woman in her 50s who had recovered from COVID-19. The CDR3 DNA reads TGTGCCAGCAGTTACGTCACTTTCCAAGAGACCCAGTACTTC. Its translation: CASSYVTFQETQYF.